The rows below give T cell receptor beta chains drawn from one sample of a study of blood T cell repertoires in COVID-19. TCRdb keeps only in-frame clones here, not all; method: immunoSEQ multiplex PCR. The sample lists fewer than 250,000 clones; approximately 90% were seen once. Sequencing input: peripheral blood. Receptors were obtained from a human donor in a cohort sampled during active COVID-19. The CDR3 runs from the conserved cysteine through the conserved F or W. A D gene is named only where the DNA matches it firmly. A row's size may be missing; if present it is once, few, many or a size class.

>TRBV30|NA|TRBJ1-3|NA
TGTGCCTGGACTCCAGGGTTGTCGGGAAACACCATATATTTT
CAWTPGLSGNTIYF
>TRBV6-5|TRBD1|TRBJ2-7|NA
TGTGCCAGCAGTTACGGGACAGGGACCCGCGGGCAGTACTTC
CASSYGTGTRGQYF
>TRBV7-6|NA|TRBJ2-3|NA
TGTGCCAGCAGCCTACTGCTAAAACGATTAGAGGGCACAGATACGCAGTATTTT
CASSLLLKRLEGTDTQYF
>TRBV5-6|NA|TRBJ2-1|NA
TGTGCCAGCAGCCCCTCGTCTCACAATGAGCAGTTCTTC
CASSPSSHNEQFF
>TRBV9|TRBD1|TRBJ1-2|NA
TGTGCCAGCAGCCCACGGACAGGGAACTATGGCTACACCTTC
CASSPRTGNYGYTF
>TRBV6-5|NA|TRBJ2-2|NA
TGTGCCAGCAGTTACGGAGTTGGCACCGGGGAGCTGTTTTTT
CASSYGVGTGELFF
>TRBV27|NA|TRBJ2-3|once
TGTGCCAGCAGTTTAGGAGCAACTGGCACAGATACGCAGTATTTT
CASSLGATGTDTQYF
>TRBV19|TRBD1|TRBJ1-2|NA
TGTGCCAGTAGTATTCTACAGGGGGCGCATGGCTACACCTTC
CASSILQGAHGYTF
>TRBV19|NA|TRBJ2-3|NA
TGTGCCAGTAGTCAGGGGATCGCAGATACGCAGTATTTT
CASSQGIADTQYF
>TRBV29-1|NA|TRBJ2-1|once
TGCAGCGTTGAACCCCTCGACAAAGCCTACAATGAGCAGTTCTTC
CSVEPLDKAYNEQFF
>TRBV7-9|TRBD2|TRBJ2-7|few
TGTGCCAGCACCTTGTGGGATACTAGCGGGAAAGACCTATCCTACGAGCAGTACTTC
CASTLWDTSGKDLSYEQYF
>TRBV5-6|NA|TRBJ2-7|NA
TGTGCCAGCAGCTTGGGGACAGCGAGCTCCTACGAGCAGTACTTC
CASSLGTASSYEQYF
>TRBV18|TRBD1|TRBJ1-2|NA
TGTGCCAGCTCCGCGGGACAGCAAGAAAACTATGGCTACACCTTC
CASSAGQQENYGYTF
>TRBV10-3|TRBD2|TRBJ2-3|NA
TGTGCCGTACAGCGGGAGGGCTCGGGAGATACGCAGTATTTT
CAVQREGSGDTQYF
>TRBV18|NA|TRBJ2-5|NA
TGTGCCAGCTCACCACCGACAGGCCGGGAGACCCAGTACTTC
CASSPPTGRETQYF
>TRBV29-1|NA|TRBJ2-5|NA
TGCAGCGTTGGGTGGATCGGCGGGGCCCAGTACTTC
CSVGWIGGAQYF
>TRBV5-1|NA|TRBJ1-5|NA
TGCGCCAGCAGCCCGGCGGGGAGCAATCAGCCCCAGCATTTT
CASSPAGSNQPQHF
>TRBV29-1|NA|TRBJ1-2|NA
TGCAGCGTGCACAGGGAGTCTAACTATGGCTACACCTTC
CSVHRESNYGYTF
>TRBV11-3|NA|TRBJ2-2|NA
TGTGCCAGCAGCTTAGTCGGGGGTCAAGAGCTGTTTTTT
CASSLVGGQELFF
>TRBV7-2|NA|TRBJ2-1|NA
TGTGCCAGCAGCACAGTAGCGAATGAGCAGTTCTTC
CASSTVANEQFF
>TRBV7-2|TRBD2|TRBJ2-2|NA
TGTGCCAGCAGCTTAGTGGCTAGCGGGAGATTTGGGGAGCTGTTTTTT
CASSLVASGRFGELFF
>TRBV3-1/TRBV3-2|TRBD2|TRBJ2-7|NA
TGTGCCAGCAGCCGAGCGGGGTTGGGCGAGCAGTACTTC
CASSRAGLGEQYF
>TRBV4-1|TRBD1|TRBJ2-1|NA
TGCGCCAGCAGCCAGAGACAGGGGTTGGCTCGTGAGCAGTTCTTC
CASSQRQGLAREQFF
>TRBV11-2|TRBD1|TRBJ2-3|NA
TGTGCCAGCAGCTTGGCTTCGAGGACAGGCAAGTATTTT
CASSLASRTGKYF
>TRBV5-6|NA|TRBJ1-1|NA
TGTGCCAGCAGCTTGGGGGCAGCCAGCGAAGCTTTCTTT
CASSLGAASEAFF
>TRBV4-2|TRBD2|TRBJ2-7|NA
TGTGCCAGCAGCCAAGTAGCGGGAGGCTCCTACGAGCAGTACTTC
CASSQVAGGSYEQYF
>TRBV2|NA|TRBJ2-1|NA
TGTGCCAGCAGTGCCCCAGGAACAGGGCCCAAGTTCTTC
CASSAPGTGPKFF
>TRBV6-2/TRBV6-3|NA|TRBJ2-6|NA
TGTGCCAGCAGTTACGGAGGGGTTGGGGCCAACGTCCTGACTTTC
CASSYGGVGANVLTF
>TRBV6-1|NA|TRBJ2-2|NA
TGTGCCAGCAGTGACAACTTTGGCAGGGTAACCGGGGAGCTGTTTTTT
CASSDNFGRVTGELFF
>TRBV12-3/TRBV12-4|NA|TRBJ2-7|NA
TGTGCCAGCAGCGTTAGCTCCTACGAGCAGTACTTC
CASSVSSYEQYF
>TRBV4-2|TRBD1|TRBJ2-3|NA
TGTGCCAGCAGCCAACTTTCGACAGGGATTACAGATACGCAGTATTTT
CASSQLSTGITDTQYF
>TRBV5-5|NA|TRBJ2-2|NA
TGTGCCAGCAGCTTGGCCGTCAGGGCGAACACCGGGGAGCTGTTTTTT
CASSLAVRANTGELFF
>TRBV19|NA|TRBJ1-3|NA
TGTGCCAGTAGTATAGATGTCGGCTCTGGAAACACCATATATTTT
CASSIDVGSGNTIYF
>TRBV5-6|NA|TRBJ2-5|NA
TGTGCCAGCAGCTTACGGCCCTTGATGGGGGGGGGCCCCCGAGAGACCCAGTACTTC
CASSLRPLMGGGPRETQYF
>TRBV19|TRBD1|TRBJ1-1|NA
TGTGCCAGCAACTCCGGGACAGGGATTTTCCCCCCTGAAGCTTTCTTT
CASNSGTGIFPPEAFF
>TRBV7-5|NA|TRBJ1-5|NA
TGTGCCAGAAGCGACAGGGTTGGGGGGTACAATCAGCCCCAGCATTTT
CARSDRVGGYNQPQHF
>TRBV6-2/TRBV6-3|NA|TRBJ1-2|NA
TGTGCCAGCAGTCACACAGGGAACCCTTATGGCTACACCTTC
CASSHTGNPYGYTF
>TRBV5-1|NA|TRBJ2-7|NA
TGCGCCAGCAGCTTGAGCACTAGCCTGTCCTACGAGCAGTACTTC
CASSLSTSLSYEQYF
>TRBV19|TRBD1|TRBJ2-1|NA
TGTGCCAGTAGTATAGATCTCGAACAGGGGCGCTACAATGAGCAGTTCTTC
CASSIDLEQGRYNEQFF
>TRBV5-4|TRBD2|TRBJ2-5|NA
TGTGCCAGCAGCCCGGGAGGGGTCGAAGAGACCCAGTACTTC
CASSPGGVEETQYF
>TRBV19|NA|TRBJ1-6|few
TGTGCCACCAGGGGACCGACCAATTCACCCCTCCACTTT
CATRGPTNSPLHF
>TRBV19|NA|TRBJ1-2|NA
TGTGCCAGCTTCGACAGGATCTATGGCTACACCTTC
CASFDRIYGYTF
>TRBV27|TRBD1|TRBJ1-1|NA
TGTGCCAGCAGTTTTTTGGGACAGGGAAACACTGAAGCTTTCTTT
CASSFLGQGNTEAFF
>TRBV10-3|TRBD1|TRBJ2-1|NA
TGTGCCATTTTGACAGGGAGCAATGAGCAGTTCTTC
CAILTGSNEQFF
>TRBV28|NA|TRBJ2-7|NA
TGTGCCAGCAGCCCCCCCGGGGGGCGCGTAGGAGAGCAGTACTTC
CASSPPGGRVGEQYF
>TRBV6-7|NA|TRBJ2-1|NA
TGTGCCAGCAGTTACTTGAGGGAGGAGGCCAATGAGCAGTTCTTC
CASSYLREEANEQFF
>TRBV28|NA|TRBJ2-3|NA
TGTGCCAGCAGTCGACGGAAGGAAGCACGACTAGATACGCAGTATTTT
CASSRRKEARLDTQYF
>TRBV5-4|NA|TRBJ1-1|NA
TGTGCCAGCGGGTTGAGCAGGAGGGGACGGGCTGAAGCTTTCTTT
CASGLSRRGRAEAFF
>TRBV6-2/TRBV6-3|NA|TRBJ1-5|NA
TGTGCCAGCAGTTACCCTTATGAGCCCCAGCATTTT
CASSYPYEPQHF
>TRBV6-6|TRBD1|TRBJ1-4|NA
TGTGCCAGCAGTTCGGGACAGGGTGCAACTAATGAAAAACTGTTTTTT
CASSSGQGATNEKLFF
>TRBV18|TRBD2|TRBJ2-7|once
TGTGCCAGCTCATCAGGAGGGGCGGGAGGGATTTACGAGCAGTACTTC
CASSSGGAGGIYEQYF
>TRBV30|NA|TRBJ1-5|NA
TGTGCCTGGGGACGGGGGGCCATCAATCAGCCCCAGCATTTT
CAWGRGAINQPQHF